The 27 T cell receptor beta chains listed next were all sequenced from one sample in a study of cytomegalovirus exposure and HLA in healthy donors. Both 60 Vbeta primers and 13 Jbeta primers went into the PCR. TCRdb's table, derived via immunoSEQ multiplex PCR, lists solely in-frame clones and lacks some. The data hold under 130,000 clones, with roughly three quarters observed a single time. Sequenced material: PBMCs. These receptors all stem from a woman under 30 in good health and CMV-seropositive.

The rearrangement joins TRBV11-2 to TRBJ1-1; 7 positions agree with TRBD1. Losses at the gene ends were 5 bases for V and 5 bases for J; bases not matched to a gene: 11. CDR1 and CDR2 (germline): SGHAT, FQNNGV. CDR3 length equals 15 residues. This CDR3 is CASSPTNRGRTEAFF. CDR3 coding DNA: TGTGCCAGCAGCCCTACAAACAGGGGACGGACTGAAGCTTTCTTT.

The CDR3 region has the DNA TGTGCCAGCAGCCCATCCCCCGGGGTGGGGGGCTACACCTTC. Protein: CASSPSPGVGGYTF. V and J are TRBV7-3 and TRBJ1-2; D unclear. Germline CDR1 and CDR2: SGHTA and FQGTGA. CDR3 size: 14 residues. Deletions cut 5 bases from V and 8 bases from J, with 18 bases between.

Here the CDR3 DNA reads TGTGCCACCAATCAGGGGTTGGCAGTTACTGAAGCTTTCTTT. Its translation: CATNQGLAVTEAFF. V gene TRBV15 combines with J gene TRBJ1-1; the D gene is possibly TRBD1 (6 bases). V lost 7 bases, J lost 5 bases, and 17 bases lay in between. The CDR3 runs 14 residues. Germline CDR1 is LNHNV and CDR2 is YYDKDF (reference sequence). Supplemented by reference TRBV15 and TRBJ1-1, the full variable domain reads DAMVIQNPRYQVTQFGKPVTLSCSQTLNHNVMYWYQQKSSQAPKLLFHYYDKDFNNEADTPDNFQSRRPNTSFCFLDIRSPGLGDTAMYLCATNQGLAVTEAFFGQGTRLTVV.

V gene TRBV27 combines with J gene TRBJ2-7, with D hard to call. The CDR3 loop spans 11 amino acids. From germline, CDR1 is MNHEY and CDR2 SMNVEV (reference sequence). With 3 bases removed from V and 3 bases from J, the gap between germline ends came to 3 bases. The CDR3 region has the DNA TGTGCCAGCAGTTTCGGCTACGAGCAGTACTTC. This translates into CASSFGYEQYF.

The CDR3 protein is CASSQESPGGSGSSTDTQYF. The DNA of the CDR3 is TGCGCCAGCAGCCAAGAGTCCCCGGGGGGGAGCGGGTCGAGCACAGATACGCAGTATTTT. The V and J genes are TRBV4-3 and TRBJ2-3; TRBD2 matches at 8 bases. With 0 bases clipped from V and 0 bases from J, the junction kept 14 bases outside the gene matches. CDR3 length: 20 residues. Germline loops: CDR1 LGHNA, CDR2 YSLEER.

The chain links TRBV4-2 to TRBJ2-2; 7 positions agree with TRBD2. Trimming took 0 bases from V and 5 from J; bases not matched to a gene: 6. Germline V gene sequence: CDR1 LGHNA, CDR2 YNFKEQ. This CDR3 comprises 16 residues. In DNA form, the CDR3 reads TGTGCCAGCAGCCAAGATGGGAGGGCCGGGACCGGGGAGCTGTTTTTT. The encoded protein is CASSQDGRAGTGELFF.

V is TRBV6-1 and J is TRBJ1-3; 9 positions match TRBD1. Losses at the gene ends were 1 base for V and 3 bases for J; bases not matched to a gene: 7. Germline CDR1 and CDR2: MNHNS and SASEGT. The CDR3 has 17 amino acids. Here the CDR3 reads CASSEGQGVLGGNTIYF. In nucleotides, the CDR3 is TGTGCCAGCAGTGAAGGACAGGGGGTGCTTGGTGGAAACACCATATATTTT.

This clone has more than one count but fewer than ten. The CDR3 spells CASSLLQSSYNEQFF. The CDR3 DNA is TGTGCCAGCAGCTTACTACAGAGCTCCTACAATGAGCAGTTCTTC. The chain couples TRBV7-9 to TRBJ2-1; D is uncertain. V was trimmed by 2 bases and J by 0 bases, leaving 8 bases between them. Looked up from germline, CDR1 is SEHNR and CDR2 is FQNEAQ (reference sequence). The CDR3 has 15 residues.

Only a few counts were recorded for this clone. The gene calls are TRBV4-3 and TRBJ2-7; TRBD1 aligns across 8 bases. Trimming took 5 bases from V and 6 from J; bases not matched to a gene: 6. CDR1 is LGHNA, CDR2 YSLEER, per germline. The CDR3 sequence is 13 residues long. The CDR3 loop is CASSSQGVGEQYF. Written as DNA, the CDR3 is TGCGCCAGCAGCTCACAGGGGGTGGGCGAGCAGTACTTC.

V gene TRBV15 combines with J gene TRBJ1-5, with a possible D match to TRBD1 (5 bases). The V end was cut by 0 bases, the J end by 7 bases, with 10 bases between. CDR1 and CDR2 from the germline V gene are LNHNV and YYDKDF (reference sequence). The CDR3 totals 14 residues. This CDR3 is CATSRDQGVQPQHF. CDR3 nucleotide sequence: TGTGCCACCAGCAGAGACCAGGGTGTCCAGCCCCAGCATTTT. The full variable domain, rest sourced from reference TRBV15 and TRBJ1-5, is DAMVIQNPRYQVTQFGKPVTLSCSQTLNHNVMYWYQQKSSQAPKLLFHYYDKDFNNEADTPDNFQSRRPNTSFCFLDIRSPGLGDTAMYLCATSRDQGVQPQHFGDGTRLSIL.

This chain links TRBV5-1 with TRBJ2-1; TRBD2 agrees at 8 bases. Trimming at V came to 2 bases and at J to 4 bases, leaving 8 bases not matched to a gene. The CDR3 runs to 16 residues. The germline V gene encodes CDR1 SGHRS and CDR2 YFSETQ. The CDR3 coding sequence is TGCGCCAGCAGCTTCCTTACTAGCGGAACATACAATGAGCAGTTCTTC. Its protein product is CASSFLTSGTYNEQFF.

The rearrangement uses TRBV6-4 and TRBJ2-1; no clear D. V was cut by 4 bases and J by 0 bases, with 7 bases left in between. The length of the CDR3 is 14 residues. Per the germline V gene, CDR1 is MRHNA and CDR2 is SNTAGT. The CDR3 DNA follows: TGTGCCAGCAGTGTGGAGCACTCCTACAATGAGCAGTTCTTC. Its protein is CASSVEHSYNEQFF.

V usage is TRBV7-9 and J usage is TRBJ1-1, with no clear D. The CDR3 has 13 amino acids. With 10 bases removed from V and 2 bases from J, the gap between germline ends came to 14 bases. CDR1 and CDR2 from the germline V gene are SEHNR and FQNEAQ (reference sequence). The CDR3 here is CATSDTFNTEAFF. DNA for the CDR3: TGTGCCACCAGTGACACATTTAACACTGAAGCTTTCTTT.

This sequence joins TRBV5-1 and TRBJ1-2; D is perhaps TRBD1 (6 bases). The CDR3 totals 15 residues. CDR1 SGHRS and CDR2 YFSETQ come from the germline V gene. Trimming took 2 bases from V and 3 from J, leaving 14 bases between them. This CDR3 is CASSFSGGRDYGYTF. The DNA of the CDR3 is TGCGCCAGCAGCTTTAGCGGGGGGCGAGACTATGGCTACACCTTC.

The V and J genes are TRBV18 and TRBJ1-1, with TRBD1 matching over 7 bases. Germline V gene sequence: CDR1 KGHSH, CDR2 LQKENI. The CDR3 sequence is 16 residues long. The V segment lost 0 bases and the J segment 8 bases; nucleotides outside the gene matches: 12. The CDR3 is CASSPPGGRGVQEAFF. The CDR3 DNA sequence: TGTGCCAGCTCACCACCGGGGGGCAGGGGGGTGCAGGAAGCTTTCTTT.

The J gene is TRBJ2-7, the V gene TRBV4-3, with 7 bases matching TRBD2. There are 13 residues in the CDR3. Looked up from germline, CDR1 is LGHNA and CDR2 is YSLEER. The J segment lost 3 bases and the V segment lost 4 bases, leaving 3 bases of the junction unmatched. CDR3 nucleotide sequence: TGCGCCAGCAGCCTAGGGGAGGGCTACGAGCAGTACTTC. This codes for CASSLGEGYEQYF.

The CDR3 sequence: CATSRDSVKTYGGNSPLHF. The CDR3 coding sequence is TGTGCCACCAGCAGAGATTCGGTCAAGACTTACGGGGGTAATTCACCCCTCCACTTT. The V call is TRBV15, the J call TRBJ1-6; a weak D match, TRBD1 (5 bases). The V and J ends lost 0 bases and 6 bases respectively, with 21 bases between them. Looked up from germline, CDR1 is LNHNV and CDR2 is YYDKDF (reference sequence). The CDR3 is 19 amino acids.

CDR3 residues: CASSPRDTNYGYTF. CDR3 DNA sequence: TGTGCCAGCAGTCCTCGGGACACTAACTATGGCTACACCTTC. The J gene is TRBJ1-2, the V gene TRBV28, with TRBD1 as a possible D gene (6 bases). Trimming removed 5 bases from V and 0 bases from J, with 10 bases in between. Germline CDR1 MDHEN, CDR2 SYDVKM. This CDR3 region has 14 residues.

The gene calls are TRBV5-1 and TRBJ2-5, with 7 nucleotides matching TRBD1. The germline V gene encodes CDR1 SGHRS and CDR2 YFSETQ. After removal of 2 bases from V and 5 bases from J, the junction contained 9 bases not matched to a gene. The CDR3 is 15 amino acids. CDR3 nucleotides: TGCGCCAGCAGCTTAATCACAGGGGTTTTGGAGACCCAGTACTTC. Translating it yields CASSLITGVLETQYF. The whole variable domain, remainder taken from reference TRBV5-1 and TRBJ2-5, is KAGVTQTPRYLIKTRGQQVTLSCSPISGHRSVSWYQQTPGQGLQFLFEYFSETQRNKGNFPGRFSGRQFSNSRSEMNVSTLELGDSALYLCASSLITGVLETQYFGPGTRLLVL.

The chain recombines TRBV28 with TRBJ1-1; 8 bases are a match to TRBD1. CDR3 length: 19 residues. The trim removed 6 bases at V and 0 bases at J, leaving 18 bases unmatched. The germline gives CDR1 MDHEN, CDR2 SYDVKM. CDR3 loop: CASSLYLGLGDRLNTEAFF. The CDR3 DNA follows: TGTGCCAGCAGCCTTTACCTTGGACTCGGGGACAGGCTGAACACTGAAGCTTTCTTT.

This clone was seen once. V gene TRBV18 combines with J gene TRBJ2-7, with D tentatively TRBD2 (7 bases). Per germline, CDR1 KGHSH and CDR2 LQKENI. CDR3 length equals 16 residues. V was clipped by 4 bases and J by 3 bases, with 19 bases between them. This CDR3 reads CASSLKTGTTGYEQYF. Written as DNA, the CDR3 is TGTGCCAGCTCACTTAAAACAGGGACTACGGGCTACGAGCAGTACTTC.

The rearrangement links TRBV18 to TRBJ1-5; 11 positions match TRBD1. The V and J ends lost 4 bases and 5 bases, in that order; junction bases with no gene match: 4. Germline-derived CDR1 and CDR2 are KGHSH and LQKENI. This CDR3 is 15 amino acids long. The CDR3 sequence: CASSLRTGGDQPQHF. The CDR3 region has the DNA TGTGCCAGCTCACTCCGGACAGGGGGCGATCAGCCCCAGCATTTT.

V and J are TRBV5-4 and TRBJ1-2; D call uncertain. Germline lookup yields CDR1 SGHNT and CDR2 YYREEE (reference sequence). Trimming left V 4 bases short and J 6 bases short, with 25 bases between. The CDR3 is made up of 17 amino acids. The CDR3 DNA reads as TGTGCCAGCAGCCTACCCGGCAAGACTACCGATGGGGATGGCTACACCTTC. Protein: CASSLPGKTTDGDGYTF.

This clone has only one observation. The chain recombines TRBV9 with TRBJ2-7, with 9 nucleotides matching TRBD1. V trimming: 3 bases; J trimming: 3 bases; junction bases outside the gene matches: 4. The CDR3 length is 14 residues. The V gene's germline CDR1 is SGDLS and CDR2 YYNGEE. The CDR3 region has the DNA TGTGCCAGCAGCGGTACAGGGGGCGTCTACGAGCAGTACTTC. It is translated as CASSGTGGVYEQYF. The entire variable domain, with the rest obtained from reference TRBV9 and TRBJ2-7, is as follows: DSGVTQTPKHLITATGQRVTLRCSPRSGDLSVYWYQQSLDQGLQFLIQYYNGEERAKGNILERFSAQQFPDLHSELNLSSLELGDSALYFCASSGTGGVYEQYFGPGTRLTVT.

The chain couples TRBV4-3 to TRBJ2-4; 8 bases agree with TRBD1. Germline V gene lookup returns CDR1 LGHNA and CDR2 YSLEER. The CDR3 is 17 amino acids. Trimming cost V 0 bases and J 8 bases; bases outside gene matches: 12. The CDR3 spells CASSQDLTPSGGYIQYF. The DNA of the CDR3 is TGCGCCAGCAGCCAAGATTTAACCCCCTCAGGGGGCTACATTCAGTACTTC.

The CDR3 DNA follows: TGTGCCAGCAGTGAAGGTCAGGGGCCTCTCTATGAAAAACTGTTTTTT. Its translation: CASSEGQGPLYEKLFF. The rearrangement joins TRBV2 to TRBJ1-4, with D possibly matching TRBD1 (6 bases). Germline-derived CDR1 and CDR2 are SNHLY and FYNNEI. The CDR3 is 16 residues long. Trimming took 1 base from V and 6 from J, leaving 15 bases between them.

The rearrangement links TRBV7-8 to TRBJ2-7; TRBD1 is a possible D gene (5 bases). Germline loops: CDR1 SGHVS, CDR2 FQNEAQ. Trimming cost V 1 base and J 9 bases, with 16 bases left between them. The CDR3 is 14 amino acids. The CDR3 spells CASSLGWLGQRQYF. The CDR3 coding sequence is TGTGCCAGCAGCTTAGGATGGTTGGGGCAGAGGCAGTACTTC.